This T cell receptor beta chain was captured by sequencing in a study of identical twins. The study's findings and limits: In zero-insertion analyses, partial confounding could arise from invariant MAIT and iNKT cells.

cDNA carried unique molecular identifiers, and a universal primer site was added by template switching. TCRdb independently ran MiXCR on the 5' RACE reads; one entry per CDR3 protein. The table includes fewer than 550,000 distinct CDR3 sequences, 12% to 15% detected once. This clonotype has more than one count but fewer than ten. What it recognizes is unknown. The CDR3 runs 12 residues. Trimming shortened V by 4 bases and J by 1 base, and 8 bases separated the two germline ends. CDR1 is SQVTM and CDR2 is ANQGSEA in the germline V gene. These data are also associated with another study on yellow fever vaccine responses in identical twins. As that study records: Vaccine T cell responses of twins reportedly seemed partly convergent and partly personalized.

The chain uses TRBV29-1 and TRBJ2-7; perhaps D is TRBD1 or TRBD2 (5 bases each). This TCR was recovered from a woman younger than 35 in good health. The material sequenced was CD4+ T cells sorted from blood. The CDR3 sequence: CSVVEGSYEQYF. CDR3 nucleotide sequence: TGCAGCGTTGTTGAGGGGTCCTACGAGCAGTACTTC.